What follows is one T cell receptor (beta chain) and its context. The antigen is undetermined. The data derive from a study of neoadjuvant nivolumab and ipilimumab in lung cancer. Study-wide background: The combination arm added day-1 ipilimumab 1 mg/kg to nivolumab 3 mg/kg on days 1, 15, 29.

Clones were read by immunoSEQ multiplex PCR, and TCRdb kept only the in-frame ones, dropping some. Of some 10,000 clones listed, roughly three quarters were seen once; the top ten hold 6% to 8%. Germline V gives CDR1 SGHTA, CDR2 FQGNSA. The CDR3 spans 14 residues. The J segment lost 2 bases and the V segment lost 7 bases, leaving 3 bases of the junction unmatched. Whole-study findings and limits: Higher pretherapy blood TCR richness went with higher resected-tumor richness. Pathologic regression was not significantly tied to TCR clonality. From pretherapy to surgery, tumor richness and clonality rose with dual therapy.

The clonotype was recovered from an adult with non-small cell lung cancer. Some clones in this sample may be carry-over from other donors' samples. The sample was tumor tissue, taken after neoadjuvant nivolumab, alone or with ipilimumab, at or shortly before surgery. The chain employs TRBV7-2 and TRBJ2-1; 9 positions agree with TRBD2. Here the CDR3 reads CASTLAGPYNEQFF. For the CDR3, the DNA is TGTGCCAGCACCCTAGCGGGGCCCTACAATGAGCAGTTCTTC.